This is a list of T cell receptor beta chains from one sample in a study of cytomegalovirus exposure and HLA in healthy donors. This table comes from immunoSEQ multiplex PCR, and its TCRdb copy is limited to in-frame clones, with some not included. This table holds 150,000 to 200,000 clones, about 81% found once. The sample consisted of PBMCs. The source is a woman aged 30 to 39 in good health and CMV-seronegative. The CDR3 runs from the conserved cysteine through the conserved F or W. Fields, in order: clone size, D gene, V gene, J gene, CDR3 DNA, CDR3 protein. A D gene is named only where the DNA matches it firmly. Expanded clones get a size class; other rows say once, few or many, or leave the size out.

.	.	TRBV25-1	TRBJ2-2	TGTGCCAGCGGCCACACCGCCGGGGAGCTGTTTTTT	CASGHTAGELFF
.	TRBD1	TRBV19	TRBJ2-3	TGTGCCAGTAGTACGACAGGGGGAACCGATACGCAGTATTTT	CASSTTGGTDTQYF
.	TRBD1	TRBV29-1	TRBJ1-4	TGCAGCGTTAGGAGACAGGGAGTGAAGGGGGCCAATGAAAAACTGTTTTTT	CSVRRQGVKGANEKLFF
.	TRBD2	TRBV15	TRBJ2-1	TGTGCCACCAGCAGAGATTCCAGCGGGGGCTACAATGAGCAGTTCTTC	CATSRDSSGGYNEQFF
.	TRBD1	TRBV5-6	TRBJ2-2	TGTGCCAGCAGCTGGGACAGGGGGCGAAACGGGGAGCTGTTTTTT	CASSWDRGRNGELFF
.	.	TRBV10-2	TRBJ2-7	TGCGCCAGCAGTGATCCCACAGCCTCTCCCTACGAGCAGTACTTC	CASSDPTASPYEQYF
.	TRBD1	TRBV25-1	TRBJ1-1	TGTGCCAGCAGTGAATCTCGACAGGGGGACACTGAAGCTTTCTTT	CASSESRQGDTEAFF
.	TRBD2	TRBV7-9	TRBJ2-3	TGTGCCAGCAGCATCCCGGGACTAGCGGCTGGGGACGCGCAGTATTTT	CASSIPGLAAGDAQYF
.	TRBD2	TRBV4-3	TRBJ2-7	TGCGCCAGGCTTAAAGCGGAGCGGGGGGGCAGGTACGAGCAGTACTTC	CARLKAERGGRYEQYF
.	TRBD1	TRBV2	TRBJ1-2	TGTGCCAGCAGTGGGACAGGGCAGGGCGTCGGCTATGGCTACACCTTC	CASSGTGQGVGYGYTF
.	TRBD1	TRBV2	TRBJ2-5	TGTGCCAGCACCCGGGACAGCCGCACCCAGTACTTC	CASTRDSRTQYF
.	.	TRBV5-1	TRBJ2-5	TGCGCCAGCAGCTTCGGGGGGACAAAAGAGACCCAGTACTTC	CASSFGGTKETQYF
.	.	TRBV5-6	TRBJ1-4	TGTGCCAGCAGCTTGGAGCGGGTAGATAATGAAAAACTGTTTTTT	CASSLERVDNEKLFF
.	.	TRBV7-6	TRBJ2-7	TGTGCCAGCAGCTTAGCTGCCGGTTCCCCCCTCGGGCAGTACTTC	CASSLAAGSPLGQYF
.	.	TRBV7-2	TRBJ2-6	TGTGCCAGCAGCTCGATCGGGGCTGGGGCCAACGTCCTGACTTTC	CASSSIGAGANVLTF
.	.	TRBV18	TRBJ1-5	TGTGCCAGCTCACCAAGACCGGGGGGCGAGAATCAGCCCCAGCATTTT	CASSPRPGGENQPQHF
once	TRBD2	TRBV5-1	TRBJ2-1	TGCGCCAGCCGTAGCGGGGGGGCCTACAATGAGCAGTTCTTC	CASRSGGAYNEQFF
.	TRBD1	TRBV27	TRBJ2-7	TGTGCCAGCAGTTATCTTCACCCGGCTCTGGGACAGGGGAACACCTACGAGCAGTACTTC	CASSYLHPALGQGNTYEQYF
.	TRBD2	TRBV7-6	TRBJ2-2	TGTGCCAGCAGCATAACTAGCGGCCAGAACACCGGGGAGCTGTTTTTT	CASSITSGQNTGELFF
.	.	TRBV19	TRBJ2-1	TGTGCCAGTAGTATAGCGGAGTACAATGAGCAGTTCTTC	CASSIAEYNEQFF
.	.	TRBV28	TRBJ1-4	TGTGCCAGCAGTTCTTCTTCAGGGGCAACTAATGAAAAACTGTTTTTT	CASSSSSGATNEKLFF
.	TRBD2	TRBV9	TRBJ2-5	TGTGCCAGCAGCCCCCTAGGGACTAGCGGGAGGCTGCCCCAAGAGACCCAGTACTTC	CASSPLGTSGRLPQETQYF
.	.	TRBV4-3	TRBJ2-6	TGCGCCAGCAGCTCACGAGAAGGATCTGGGGCCAACGGCCTGACTTTC	CASSSREGSGANGLTF
.	TRBD1	TRBV28	TRBJ1-1	TGTGCCAGCAGTCCCCCGACAGGGGAGCGAGCTTTCTTT	CASSPPTGERAFF
.	TRBD1	TRBV28	TRBJ2-1	TGTGCCAGCAGTGAAACAGGGGGCAGGGATGAGCAGTTCTTC	CASSETGGRDEQFF
.	TRBD1	TRBV2	TRBJ2-7	TGTGCCAGCAGTGGGACAGGGTTTGGCGAGCAGTACTTC	CASSGTGFGEQYF
.	.	TRBV12-5	TRBJ2-7	TGTGCTAGTGGCCTATCCGGGGGGCGCGAGCAGTACTTC	CASGLSGGREQYF
.	.	TRBV28	TRBJ1-6	TGTGCCAGCAGTAAGAGCTCCTATAATTCACCCCTCCACTTT	CASSKSSYNSPLHF
.	.	TRBV28	TRBJ2-2	TGTGCCAGCAGTCTGTATCCCGGGGAGCTGTTTTTT	CASSLYPGELFF
.	TRBD1	TRBV6-5	TRBJ1-4	TGTGCCAGCAGTTACTCCCGGCGGGACAGGCGGGAAAAACTGTTTTTT	CASSYSRRDRREKLFF
.	.	TRBV4-1	TRBJ1-5	TGCGCCAGCAGCCAAAGACAGTTCAGTCAGCCCCAGCATTTT	CASSQRQFSQPQHF
.	TRBD2	TRBV5-1	TRBJ2-1	TGCGCCAGCAGCTTGGTTGGGGGGGGAAGCTCCTACAATGAGCAGTTCTTC	CASSLVGGGSSYNEQFF
.	.	TRBV7-9	TRBJ2-7	TGTTCCAGCAGCTTAGACGGGACTCCGCCCTACGAGCAGTACTTC	CSSSLDGTPPYEQYF
.	TRBD2	TRBV7-8	TRBJ2-1	TGTGCCAGCAGCAACAGACTAGCGGCCTACAATGAGCAGTTCTTC	CASSNRLAAYNEQFF
.	.	TRBV2	TRBJ2-5	TGTGCCAGCAGGATACTAGGAGGGCAGTTCGAGACCCAGTACTTC	CASRILGGQFETQYF
.	TRBD2	TRBV5-1	TRBJ2-3	TGCGCCAGCAGCTTGGGGACTAGCAAGCACACAGATACGCAGTATTTT	CASSLGTSKHTDTQYF
few	TRBD1	TRBV4-1	TRBJ1-1	TGCGCCAGCAGCCATGTACAGGGGGTCTGGACCAACCCCACTGAAGCTTTCTTT	CASSHVQGVWTNPTEAFF
.	TRBD1	TRBV7-3	TRBJ1-1	TGTGCCAGCAGCTTACTGGGACAGGGGCTCGGCACTGAAGCTTTCTTT	CASSLLGQGLGTEAFF
.	TRBD1	TRBV11-3	TRBJ1-1	TGTGCCAGCAGCTTAGGGACAGGAGCTTTCTTT	CASSLGTGAFF
.	TRBD1	TRBV5-1	TRBJ2-5	TGCGCCAGCAGCTACCAAACGACAGGGGGCGCACAGACCCAGTACTTC	CASSYQTTGGAQTQYF
.	.	TRBV29-1	TRBJ2-5	TGCAGCGTTGGGCAGTTGTACCAAGAGACCCAGTACTTC	CSVGQLYQETQYF
.	TRBD1	TRBV11-2	TRBJ1-2	TGTGCCAGCAGCACAATCCGAACAGGGGTTACTAACTATGGCTACACCTTC	CASSTIRTGVTNYGYTF